A single sample gave rise to the 29 T cell receptor beta chains below, sequenced in a study of shared clonotypes between healthy human individuals. Method: immunoSEQ multiplex PCR; TCRdb's copy keeps in-frame clones and lacks some. The repertoire consists of 1,500,000 or so clones, with 98% occurring once and the leading ten covering approximately 0.4%. Source material: naive CD4+ T cells sorted from blood. As for subset: CD45RA+ positively selected. Source of these receptors: a man aged 25-45 years in good health.

J is TRBJ2-1 and V is TRBV15, with 15 bases aligning to TRBD2. Trimming cost V 3 bases and J 10 bases; bases outside gene matches: 4. This CDR3 comprises 15 residues. Germline V CDR1 and CDR2: LNHNV, YYDKDF (reference sequence). The CDR3 DNA reads TGTGCCACCAGCAGGGCGGGACTAGCGGGAGGAGAGCAGTTCTTC. It translates to CATSRAGLAGGEQFF.

This rearrangement joins TRBV27 to TRBJ2-7; unclear D gene. V shed 0 bases and J shed 12 bases, with 12 bases lying between them. Germline CDR1 reads MNHEY; CDR2 reads SMNVEV (reference sequence). The CDR3 has 12 residues. Written as DNA, the CDR3 is TGTGCCAGCAGTTTATCGGGCAGATCAGTGTACTTC. Protein product: CASSLSGRSVYF.

This chain uses TRBV11-2 with TRBJ1-1; D unclear. The germline V gene encodes CDR1 SGHAT and CDR2 FQNNGV. Trimming shortened V by 8 bases and J by 0 bases, and 10 bases separated the two germline ends. CDR3 length equals 13 residues. Here the CDR3 DNA reads TGTGCCAGCCAGATAAGCATGAACACTGAAGCTTTCTTT. Protein: CASQISMNTEAFF.

This clone is a singleton in its sample. The same CDR3 can be traced to other DNA sequences in this sample. The V gene is TRBV9, the J gene TRBJ2-6, with no clear D. The germline V and J ends were trimmed by 2 bases and 1 base, with 1 base remaining between them. Germline assignment: CDR1 SGDLS and CDR2 YYNGEE. The CDR3 contains 13 residues. As DNA, the CDR3 is TGTGCCAGCAGCGTGTCTGGGGCCAACGTCCTGACTTTC. It is translated as CASSVSGANVLTF.

The rearrangement links TRBV11-2 to TRBJ2-2; D gene uncertain. Germline lookup yields CDR1 SGHAT and CDR2 FQNNGV. Trimming left V 2 bases short and J 5 bases short, with 15 bases between. The CDR3 is 16 amino acids. The DNA of the CDR3 is TGTGCCAGCAGCTTACTTCCCGGACCCGAGACCGGGGAGCTGTTTTTT. It is translated as CASSLLPGPETGELFF.

In this sample, this clone turned up once. This rearrangement joins TRBV10-1 to TRBJ2-7; D unclear. The V end was cut by 4 bases, the J end by 1 base, with 8 bases between. The CDR3 contains 13 residues. Germline CDR1 WNHNN, CDR2 SYGVQD (reference sequence). CDR3 loop: CASSATLSYEQYF. The CDR3 DNA follows: TGCGCCAGCAGTGCCACCCTATCCTACGAGCAGTACTTC.

Note on this clone: Other DNA sequences of this sample code for an identical CDR3. This chain connects TRBV5-1 to TRBJ2-2; D gene ambiguous. CDR3 length: 14 amino acids. V was pared by 0 bases and J by 1 base, with 4 bases between. CDR1 is SGHRS and CDR2 is YFSETQ in the germline V gene. The CDR3 loop reads CASSLDRNTGELFF. The CDR3 DNA reads TGCGCCAGCAGCTTGGACAGGAACACCGGGGAGCTGTTTTTT.

This sequence joins TRBV6-4 and TRBJ2-3; D is uncertain. The CDR3 contains 16 residues. From germline, CDR1 is MRHNA and CDR2 SNTAGT. The germline V and J ends were trimmed by 4 bases and 3 bases, with 17 bases remaining between them. CDR3 protein: CASSGPTILLTDTQYF. CDR3 sequence (DNA): TGTGCCAGCAGTGGACCAACGATTTTACTTACAGATACGCAGTATTTT.

The chain combines TRBV18 with TRBJ1-1; possible D gene TRBD1, 5 bases. Germline CDR1 is KGHSH and CDR2 is LQKENI. This CDR3 is built from 13 residues. V dropped 5 bases and J dropped 12 bases, with 19 bases sitting between them. The CDR3 DNA reads as TGTGCCAGCTCAATAACCAGGGAGGAGGTAACTTTCTTT. It yields the protein CASSITREEVTFF. The full variable domain, rest sourced from reference TRBV18 and TRBJ1-1, is NAGVMQNPRHLVRRRGQEARLRCSPMKGHSHVYWYRQLPEEGLKFMVYLQKENIIDESGMPKERFSAEFPKEGPSILRIQQVVRGDSAAYFCASSITREEVTFFGQGTRLTVV.

J is TRBJ2-3 and V is TRBV7-8, with D unclear. Germline V gives CDR1 SGHVS, CDR2 FQNEAQ. V lost 1 base, J lost 2 bases, and 7 bases lay in between. The CDR3 consists of 14 residues. The CDR3 sequence is CASSLVVLTDTQYF. The CDR3 region has the DNA TGTGCCAGCAGCTTAGTGGTGCTCACAGATACGCAGTATTTT.

The CDR3 here is CAREQRRDRERLTIQEAFF. Here the CDR3 DNA reads TGTGCCAGAGAACAGCGCCGGGACAGGGAACGGCTCACTATCCAGGAAGCTTTCTTT. The J gene is TRBJ1-1, the V gene TRBV27; 9 nucleotides line up with TRBD1. Germline-derived CDR1 and CDR2 are MNHEY and SMNVEV (reference sequence). V dropped 9 bases and J dropped 8; count of bases not matched to a gene: 28. This CDR3 is 19 amino acids long.

The rearrangement joins TRBV7-9 to TRBJ2-1, with D possibly matching TRBD1 (5 bases). This CDR3 comprises 16 residues. Trimming shortened V by 5 bases and J by 5 bases, and 19 bases separated the two germline ends. Germline V gene lookup returns CDR1 SEHNR and CDR2 FQNEAQ (reference sequence). CDR3 sequence (DNA): TGTGCCAGCAGCCTACTGCTGACAGTCGCCCACAATGAGCAGTTCTTC. Its translation is CASSLLLTVAHNEQFF. Using reference TRBV7-9 and TRBJ2-1 for the parts outside the CDR3, the full variable domain is DTGVSQNPRHKITKRGQNVTFRCDPISEHNRLYWYRQTLGQGPEFLTYFQNEAQLEKSRLLSDRFSAERPKGSFSTLEIQRTEQGDSAMYLCASSLLLTVAHNEQFFGPGTRLTVL.

This chain joins TRBV5-1 and TRBJ2-5, with TRBD1 matching over 10 bases. This CDR3 region has 14 residues. V gave up 10 bases and J gave up 5 bases; unmatched junction bases: 11. CDR1 and CDR2 from the germline V gene are SGHRS and YFSETQ. In DNA, the CDR3 is TGCGCCGCAAAGAGACAGGGGGCCGGGGAGACCCAGTACTTC. As protein: CAAKRQGAGETQYF. The variable domain in full, completed from reference TRBV5-1 and TRBJ2-5, reads KAGVTQTPRYLIKTRGQQVTLSCSPISGHRSVSWYQQTPGQGLQFLFEYFSETQRNKGNFPGRFSGRQFSNSRSEMNVSTLELGDSALYLCAAKRQGAGETQYFGPGTRLLVL.

The chain joins TRBV10-1 to TRBJ2-7; 8 bases match TRBD1. The CDR3 contains 14 residues. Unmatched junction bases numbered 9, after V lost 5 bases and J lost 6 bases. The germline V gene encodes CDR1 WNHNN and CDR2 SYGVQD (reference sequence). CDR3 sequence: CASSPTGVLGEQYF. CDR3 coding DNA: TGCGCCAGCAGTCCGACAGGGGTGCTTGGCGAGCAGTACTTC.

The genes are TRBV10-3 and TRBJ2-5, with D possibly TRBD2 on 6 matching bases. This CDR3 has 11 residues. Germline CDR1 is ENHRY and CDR2 is SYGVKD. V lost 6 bases and J 14 bases, leaving 16 bases between the germline ends. In DNA form, the CDR3 reads TGTGCCATCAGACGGGGGATCGCAATTTACTTC. Its translation is CAIRRGIAIYF.

The chain carries TRBV18 and TRBJ2-1, with 7 bases identical to TRBD2. V shed 3 bases and J 2 bases; nucleotides not matched to a gene: 4. This CDR3 comprises 15 residues. The germline V gene has CDR1 KGHSH and CDR2 LQKENI. CDR3 in amino acids: CASSPALAPYNEQFF. CDR3 coding DNA: TGTGCCAGCTCACCGGCACTAGCGCCCTACAATGAGCAGTTCTTC.

The chain combines TRBV5-1 with TRBJ2-7, with 10 bases aligning to TRBD1. Germline assignment: CDR1 SGHRS and CDR2 YFSETQ. The CDR3 spans 15 residues. The J segment lost 2 bases and the V segment lost 5 bases, leaving 7 bases of the junction unmatched. The CDR3 sequence is CASSFGTGVTYEQYF. The CDR3 coding sequence is TGCGCCAGCAGTTTCGGGACAGGGGTTACCTACGAGCAGTACTTC. Drawing the rest from reference TRBV5-1 and TRBJ2-7, the complete variable domain is KAGVTQTPRYLIKTRGQQVTLSCSPISGHRSVSWYQQTPGQGLQFLFEYFSETQRNKGNFPGRFSGRQFSNSRSEMNVSTLELGDSALYLCASSFGTGVTYEQYFGPGTRLTVT.

This clone was recorded once. The chain links TRBV10-3 to TRBJ2-5; D gene uncertain. Germline V gene data show CDR1 as ENHRY and CDR2 as SYGVKD. Trimming removed 4 bases at V and 5 bases at J, with 8 bases between. CDR3 length: 12 amino acids. In DNA, the CDR3 is TGTGCCATCAGTGGGGGATCGGAGACCCAGTACTTC. It encodes CAISGGSETQYF.

The chain employs TRBV27 and TRBJ2-5, with unresolved D. The CDR3 runs 15 residues. V was shortened by 2 bases and J by 5 bases, with 15 bases between the two germline ends. Looked up from germline, CDR1 is MNHEY and CDR2 is SMNVEV (reference sequence). The DNA of the CDR3 is TGTGCCAGCAGTTTAACATGGGGTAAGAAGGAGACCCAGTACTTC. Its protein product is CASSLTWGKKETQYF.

The V call is TRBV19, the J call TRBJ2-6; unclear D gene. Trimming pared 6 bases from V and 1 base from J, leaving 7 bases between. Germline V lookup: CDR1 LNHDA, CDR2 SQIVND (reference sequence). The CDR3 spans 14 residues. The CDR3 DNA reads as TGTGCCAGTAGCCTGCAATCTGGGGCCAACGTCCTGACTTTC. It specifies CASSLQSGANVLTF.

This chain connects TRBV4-1 to TRBJ2-7, with a weak D call TRBD2 (5 bases). Germline V CDR1 and CDR2: MGHRA, YSYEKL. The CDR3 has 13 amino acids. Trimming shortened V by 0 bases and J by 7 bases, and 10 bases separated the two germline ends. The DNA for the CDR3 is TGCGCCAGCAGCCAAGACGGCAGAGGGGAGCAGTACTTC. Protein product: CASSQDGRGEQYF.

The V and J genes are TRBV6-6 and TRBJ2-1; D possibly corresponds to TRBD2 (6 bases). This CDR3 region has 16 residues. Trimming removed 6 bases from V and 1 base from J, with 16 bases in between. Germline assignment: CDR1 MNHNY and CDR2 SVGAGI (reference sequence). CDR3 amino acids: CASRSKIAESYNEQFF. The CDR3 DNA reads as TGTGCCAGCAGATCTAAAATAGCGGAATCCTACAATGAGCAGTTCTTC.

This rearrangement joins TRBV19 to TRBJ2-7; weak D call: TRBD2 (5 bases). V gave up 4 bases and J gave up 0 bases, with 13 bases separating them. The V gene's germline CDR1 is LNHDA and CDR2 SQIVND (reference sequence). The CDR3 loop spans 15 amino acids. CDR3 region: CASSTGSWSSYEQYF. In DNA, the CDR3 is TGTGCCAGTAGTACGGGGAGTTGGAGCTCCTACGAGCAGTACTTC. Full variable domain (missing parts from reference TRBV19 and TRBJ2-7): DGGITQSPKYLFRKEGQNVTLSCEQNLNHDAMYWYRQDPGQGLRLIYYSQIVNDFQKGDIAEGYSVSREKKESFPLTVTSAQKNPTAFYLCASSTGSWSSYEQYFGPGTRLTVT.

About this clone itself: This specimen includes other DNA sequences encoding the same CDR3. The chain employs TRBV14 and TRBJ2-7; 7 nucleotides align to TRBD2. This CDR3 has 15 residues. Germline V gene data show CDR1 as SGHDN and CDR2 as FVKESK. After removal of 3 bases from V and 7 bases from J, the junction contained 12 bases not matched to a gene. CDR3 in amino acids: CASSQRLAGLGEQYF. Here the CDR3 DNA reads TGTGCCAGCAGCCAGAGACTAGCCGGATTGGGGGAGCAGTACTTC.

V is TRBV5-1 and J is TRBJ2-2; the match to TRBD1 covers 12 bases. V lost 4 bases to trimming and J lost 2 bases; unmatched junction nucleotides: 3. The CDR3 contains 16 residues. The germline V gene has CDR1 SGHRS and CDR2 YFSETQ. The CDR3 protein is CASSPGTGGNTGELFF. CDR3 in DNA: TGCGCCAGCAGCCCGGGGACAGGGGGCAACACCGGGGAGCTGTTTTTT.

This clone was seen once. The chain's CDR3 is CASSYSTGEKLFF. The CDR3 bases are TGTGCCAGCAGTTACTCTACGGGTGAAAAACTGTTTTTT. This chain connects TRBV6-5 to TRBJ1-4; D uncertain. Trimming took off 0 bases at V and 7 bases at J, with 6 bases between the two ends. Germline V gene data show CDR1 as MNHEY and CDR2 as SVGAGI. The CDR3 contains 13 residues.

This clone was detected only once. This chain uses TRBV5-1 with TRBJ2-3; TRBD1 matches at 9 bases. This CDR3 spans 15 amino acids. Germline CDR1 is SGHRS and CDR2 is YFSETQ. Trimming took 3 bases from V and 1 from J; bases not matched to a gene: 3. CDR3 DNA: TGCGCCAGCAGCTACGACAGGGGGGGCACAGATACGCAGTATTTT. It encodes CASSYDRGGTDTQYF.

The chain combines TRBV20-1 with TRBJ1-4; D remains unclear. Trimming shortened V by 6 bases and J by 4 bases, and 6 bases separated the two germline ends. Germline loops: CDR1 DFQATT, CDR2 SNEGSKA (reference sequence). This CDR3 is 11 amino acids long. The CDR3 is CSASRNEKLFF. The DNA for the CDR3 is TGCAGTGCCAGCCGTAATGAAAAACTGTTTTTT.

This chain joins TRBV18 and TRBJ2-7, with D uncertain. V lost 0 bases and J lost 6, with 9 bases in between. Looked up from germline, CDR1 is KGHSH and CDR2 is LQKENI. The CDR3 is 13 amino acids. The CDR3 is CASSPPTTPEQYF. The CDR3 nucleotides read TGTGCCAGCTCACCACCGACCACGCCCGAGCAGTACTTC.